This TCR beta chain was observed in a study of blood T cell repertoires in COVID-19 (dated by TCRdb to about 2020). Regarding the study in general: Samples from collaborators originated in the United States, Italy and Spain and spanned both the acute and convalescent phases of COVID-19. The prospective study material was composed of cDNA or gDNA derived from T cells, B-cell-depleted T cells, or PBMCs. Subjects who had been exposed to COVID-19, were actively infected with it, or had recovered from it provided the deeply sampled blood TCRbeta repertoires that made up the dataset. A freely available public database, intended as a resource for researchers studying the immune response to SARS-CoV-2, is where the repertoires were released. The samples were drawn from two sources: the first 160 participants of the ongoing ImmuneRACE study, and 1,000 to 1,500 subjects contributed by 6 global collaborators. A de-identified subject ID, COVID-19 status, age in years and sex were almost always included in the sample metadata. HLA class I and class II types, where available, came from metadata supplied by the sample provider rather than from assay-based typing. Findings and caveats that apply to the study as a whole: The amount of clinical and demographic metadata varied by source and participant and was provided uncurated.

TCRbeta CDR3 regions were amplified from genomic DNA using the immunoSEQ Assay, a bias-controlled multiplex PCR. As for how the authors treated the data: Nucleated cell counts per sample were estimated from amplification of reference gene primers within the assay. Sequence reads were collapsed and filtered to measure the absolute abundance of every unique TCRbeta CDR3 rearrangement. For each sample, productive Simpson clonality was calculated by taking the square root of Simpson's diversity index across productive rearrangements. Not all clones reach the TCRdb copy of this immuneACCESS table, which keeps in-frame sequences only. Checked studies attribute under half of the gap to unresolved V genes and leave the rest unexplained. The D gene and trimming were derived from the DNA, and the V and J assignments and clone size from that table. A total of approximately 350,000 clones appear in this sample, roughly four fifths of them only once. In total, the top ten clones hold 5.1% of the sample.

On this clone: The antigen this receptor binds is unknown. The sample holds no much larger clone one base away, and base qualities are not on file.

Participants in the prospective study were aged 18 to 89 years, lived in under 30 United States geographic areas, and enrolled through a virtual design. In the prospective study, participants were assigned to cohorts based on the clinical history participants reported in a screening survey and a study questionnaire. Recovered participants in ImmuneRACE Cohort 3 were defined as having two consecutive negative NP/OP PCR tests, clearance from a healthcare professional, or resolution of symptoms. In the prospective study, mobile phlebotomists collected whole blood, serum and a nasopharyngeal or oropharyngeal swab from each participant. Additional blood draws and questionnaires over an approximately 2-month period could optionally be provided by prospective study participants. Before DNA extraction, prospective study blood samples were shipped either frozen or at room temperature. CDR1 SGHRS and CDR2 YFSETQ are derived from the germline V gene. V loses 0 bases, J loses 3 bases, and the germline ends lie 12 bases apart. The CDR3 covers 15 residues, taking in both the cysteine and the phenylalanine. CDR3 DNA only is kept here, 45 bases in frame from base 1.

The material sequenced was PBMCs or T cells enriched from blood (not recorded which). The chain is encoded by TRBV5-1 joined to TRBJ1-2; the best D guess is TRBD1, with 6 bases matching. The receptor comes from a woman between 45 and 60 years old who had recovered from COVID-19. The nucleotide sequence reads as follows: TGCGCCAGCAGCTTGGCCCAGGGGAAAGACTATGGCTACACCTTC. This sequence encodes CASSLAQGKDYGYTF.